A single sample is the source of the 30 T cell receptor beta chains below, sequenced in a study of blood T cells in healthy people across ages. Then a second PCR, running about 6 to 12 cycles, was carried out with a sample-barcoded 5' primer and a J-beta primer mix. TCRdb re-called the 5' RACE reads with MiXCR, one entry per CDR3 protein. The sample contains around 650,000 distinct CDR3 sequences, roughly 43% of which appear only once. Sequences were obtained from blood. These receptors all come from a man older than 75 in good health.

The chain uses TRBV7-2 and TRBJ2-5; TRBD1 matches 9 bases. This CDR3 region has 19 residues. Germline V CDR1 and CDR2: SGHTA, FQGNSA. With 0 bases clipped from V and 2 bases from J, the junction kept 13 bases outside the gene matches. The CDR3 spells CASSLASGMGTGRQETQYF. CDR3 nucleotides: TGTGCCAGCAGCTTAGCCAGCGGCATGGGGACAGGGCGTCAAGAGACCCAGTACTTC.

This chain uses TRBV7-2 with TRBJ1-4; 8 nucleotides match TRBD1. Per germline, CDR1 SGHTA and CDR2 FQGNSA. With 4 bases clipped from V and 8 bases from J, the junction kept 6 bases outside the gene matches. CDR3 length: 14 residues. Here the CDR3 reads CASSSDRGGEKLFF. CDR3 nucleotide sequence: TGTGCCAGCAGCTCAGACAGGGGCGGAGAAAAACTGTTTTTT.

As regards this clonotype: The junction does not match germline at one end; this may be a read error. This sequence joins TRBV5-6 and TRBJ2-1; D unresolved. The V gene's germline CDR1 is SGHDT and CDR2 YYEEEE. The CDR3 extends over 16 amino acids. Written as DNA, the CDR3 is TGTGCCAGCATCTTGACGTTGCCCGGGCCCTACAATGAGCAGTTCTTC. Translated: CASILTLPGPYNEQFF.

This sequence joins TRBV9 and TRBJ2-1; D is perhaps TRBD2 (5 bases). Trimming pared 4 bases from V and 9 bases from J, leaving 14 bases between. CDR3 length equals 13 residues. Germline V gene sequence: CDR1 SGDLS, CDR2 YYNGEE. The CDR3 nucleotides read TGTGCCAGCAGCTTAAGTCTAGAGGGTGAGCAGTTCTTC. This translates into CASSLSLEGEQFF.

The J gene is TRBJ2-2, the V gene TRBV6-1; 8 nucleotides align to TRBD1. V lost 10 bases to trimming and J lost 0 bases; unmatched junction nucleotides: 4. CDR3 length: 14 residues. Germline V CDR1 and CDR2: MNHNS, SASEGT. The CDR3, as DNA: TGTGCCACCCGGACAGGGCCGAACACCGGGGAGCTGTTTTTT. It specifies CATRTGPNTGELFF.

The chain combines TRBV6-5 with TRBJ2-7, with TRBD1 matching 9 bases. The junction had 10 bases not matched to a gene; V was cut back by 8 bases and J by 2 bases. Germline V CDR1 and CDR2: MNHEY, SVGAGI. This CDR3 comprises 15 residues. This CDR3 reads CASGEQGALTYEQYF. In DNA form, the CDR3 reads TGTGCCAGCGGGGAACAGGGGGCCTTGACCTACGAGCAGTACTTC.

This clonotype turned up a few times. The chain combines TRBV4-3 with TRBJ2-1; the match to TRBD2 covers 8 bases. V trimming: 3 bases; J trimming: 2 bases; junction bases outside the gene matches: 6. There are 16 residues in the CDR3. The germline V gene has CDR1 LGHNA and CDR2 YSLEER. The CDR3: CASSHELADAYNEQFF. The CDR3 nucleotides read TGCGCCAGCAGCCATGAACTAGCGGACGCCTACAATGAGCAGTTCTTC.

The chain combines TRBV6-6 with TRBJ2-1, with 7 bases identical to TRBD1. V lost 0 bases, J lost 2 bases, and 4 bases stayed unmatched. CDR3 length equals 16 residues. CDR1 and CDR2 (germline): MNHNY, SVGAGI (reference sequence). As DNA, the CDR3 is TGTGCCAGCAGTTACTCCGACAGGGTTGCCTACAATGAGCAGTTCTTC. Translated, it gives CASSYSDRVAYNEQFF.

CDR3 amino acids: CASSGQGAIGYTF. The CDR3 nucleotides are TGTGCCAGCAGTGGGCAGGGGGCGATTGGCTACACCTTC. The J gene is TRBJ1-2, the V gene TRBV2, with 8 bases that match TRBD1. CDR3 length equals 13 residues. Germline CDR1 SNHLY, CDR2 FYNNEI. V gave up 4 bases and J gave up 7 bases; unmatched junction bases: 5.

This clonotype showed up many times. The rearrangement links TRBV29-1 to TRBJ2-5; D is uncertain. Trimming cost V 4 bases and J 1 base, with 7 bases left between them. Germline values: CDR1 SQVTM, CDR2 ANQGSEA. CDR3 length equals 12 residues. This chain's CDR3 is CSVGASQETQYF. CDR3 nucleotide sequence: TGCAGCGTTGGGGCCAGCCAAGAGACCCAGTACTTC.

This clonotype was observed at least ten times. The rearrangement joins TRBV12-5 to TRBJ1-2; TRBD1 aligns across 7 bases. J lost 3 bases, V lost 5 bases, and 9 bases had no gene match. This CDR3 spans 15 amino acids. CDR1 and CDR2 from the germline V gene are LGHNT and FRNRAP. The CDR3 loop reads CASGLRQGRHYGYTF. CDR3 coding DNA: TGTGCTAGTGGTCTAAGACAGGGTCGACACTATGGCTACACCTTC.

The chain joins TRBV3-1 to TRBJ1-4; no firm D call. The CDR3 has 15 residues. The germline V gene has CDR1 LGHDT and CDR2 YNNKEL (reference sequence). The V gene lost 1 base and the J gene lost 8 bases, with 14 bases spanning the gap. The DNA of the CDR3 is TGTGCCAGCAGCCAAGCAAGGAGGAGTAGCGAAAAACTGTTTTTT. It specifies CASSQARRSSEKLFF. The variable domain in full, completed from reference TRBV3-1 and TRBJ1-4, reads DTAVSQTPKYLVTQMGNDKSIKCEQNLGHDTMYWYKQDSKKFLKIMFSYNNKELIINETVPNRFSPKSPDKAHLNLHINSLELGDSAVYFCASSQARRSSEKLFFGSGTQLSVL.

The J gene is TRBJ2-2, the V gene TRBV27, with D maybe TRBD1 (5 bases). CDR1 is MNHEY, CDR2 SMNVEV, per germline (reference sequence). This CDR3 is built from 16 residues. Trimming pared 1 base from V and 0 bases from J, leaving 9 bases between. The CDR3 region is CASSLWVGANTGELFF. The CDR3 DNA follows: TGTGCCAGCAGTTTATGGGTAGGGGCGAACACCGGGGAGCTGTTTTTT.

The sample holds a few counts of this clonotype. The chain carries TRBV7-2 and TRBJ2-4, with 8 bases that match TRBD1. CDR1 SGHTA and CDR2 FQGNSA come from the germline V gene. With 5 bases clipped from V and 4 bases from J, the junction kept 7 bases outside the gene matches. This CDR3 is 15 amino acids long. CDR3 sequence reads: CASSTQGEIKNIQYF. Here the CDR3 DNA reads TGTGCCAGCAGCACACAGGGGGAGATAAAAAACATTCAGTACTTC.

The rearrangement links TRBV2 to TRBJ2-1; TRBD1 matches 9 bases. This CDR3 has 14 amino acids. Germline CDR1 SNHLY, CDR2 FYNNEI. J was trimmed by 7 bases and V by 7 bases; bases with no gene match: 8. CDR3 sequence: CASTGDRVSNEQFF. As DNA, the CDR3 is TGTGCCAGCACTGGGGACAGGGTTTCGAATGAGCAGTTCTTC.

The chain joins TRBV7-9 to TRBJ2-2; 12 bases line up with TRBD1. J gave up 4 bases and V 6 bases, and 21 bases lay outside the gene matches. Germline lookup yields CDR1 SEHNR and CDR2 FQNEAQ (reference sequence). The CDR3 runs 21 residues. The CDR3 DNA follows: TGTGCCAGCAGAATGGAGTGGGACAGGGGGCAATCTGCGAAACTCACCGGGGAGCTGTTTTTT. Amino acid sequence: CASRMEWDRGQSAKLTGELFF.

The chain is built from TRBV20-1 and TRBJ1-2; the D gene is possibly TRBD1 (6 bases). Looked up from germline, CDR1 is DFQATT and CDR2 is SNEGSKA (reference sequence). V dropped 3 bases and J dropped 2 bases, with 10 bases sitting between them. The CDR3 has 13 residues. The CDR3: CSASATGNYGYTF. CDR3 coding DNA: TGCAGTGCTAGCGCCACAGGGAACTATGGCTACACCTTC.

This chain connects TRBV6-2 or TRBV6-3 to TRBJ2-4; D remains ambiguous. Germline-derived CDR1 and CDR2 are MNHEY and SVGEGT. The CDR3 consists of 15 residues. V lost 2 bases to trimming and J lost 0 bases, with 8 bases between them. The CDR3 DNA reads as TGTGCCAGCAGTTACCTGGGCGTAGCCAAAAACATTCAGTACTTC. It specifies CASSYLGVAKNIQYF.

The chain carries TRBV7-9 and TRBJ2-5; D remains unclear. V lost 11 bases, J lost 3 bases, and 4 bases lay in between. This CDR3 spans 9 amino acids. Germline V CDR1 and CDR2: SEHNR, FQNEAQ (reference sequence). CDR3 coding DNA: TGTGCCGTAGAAGAGACCCAGTACTTC. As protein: CAVEETQYF.

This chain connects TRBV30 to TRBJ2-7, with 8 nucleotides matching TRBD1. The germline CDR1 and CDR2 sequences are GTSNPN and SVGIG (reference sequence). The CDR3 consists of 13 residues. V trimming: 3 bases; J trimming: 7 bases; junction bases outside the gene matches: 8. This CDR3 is CAWSRQGSGEQYF. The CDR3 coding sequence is TGTGCCTGGAGCAGACAGGGGTCTGGAGAGCAGTACTTC.

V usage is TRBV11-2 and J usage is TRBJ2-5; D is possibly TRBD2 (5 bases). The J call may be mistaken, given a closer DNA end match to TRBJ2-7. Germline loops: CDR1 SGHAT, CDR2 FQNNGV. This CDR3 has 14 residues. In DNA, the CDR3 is TGTGCCAGCAGACCCCTCGACCTCGAGGGCGAGCAGTACTTC. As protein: CASRPLDLEGEQYF.

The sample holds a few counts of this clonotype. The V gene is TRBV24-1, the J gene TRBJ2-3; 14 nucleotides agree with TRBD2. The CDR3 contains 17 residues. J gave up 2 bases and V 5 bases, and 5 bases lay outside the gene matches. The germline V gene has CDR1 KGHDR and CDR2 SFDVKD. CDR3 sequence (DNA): TGTGCCACCAGTGGCCGGGGACTAGCGGGGGTCACAGATACGCAGTATTTT. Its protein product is CATSGRGLAGVTDTQYF.

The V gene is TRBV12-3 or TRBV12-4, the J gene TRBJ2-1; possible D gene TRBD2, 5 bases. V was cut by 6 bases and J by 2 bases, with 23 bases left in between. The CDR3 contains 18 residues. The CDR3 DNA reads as TGTGCCAGCAGCCCCCCTCCGGGGTGGCGGAGCACCTACAATGAGCAGTTCTTC. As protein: CASSPPPGWRSTYNEQFF.

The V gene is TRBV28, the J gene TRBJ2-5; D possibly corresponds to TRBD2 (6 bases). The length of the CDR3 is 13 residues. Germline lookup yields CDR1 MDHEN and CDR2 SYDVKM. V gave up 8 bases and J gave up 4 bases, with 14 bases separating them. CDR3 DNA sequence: TGTGCCAGCGGAGTTGGGGGGAGAGAGACCCAGTACTTC. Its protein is CASGVGGRETQYF.

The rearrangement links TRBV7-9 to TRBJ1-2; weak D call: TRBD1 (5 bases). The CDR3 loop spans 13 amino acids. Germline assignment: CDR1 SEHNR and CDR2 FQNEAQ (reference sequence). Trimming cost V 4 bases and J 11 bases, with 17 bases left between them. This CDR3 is CASSSGTGTLYTF. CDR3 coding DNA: TGTGCCAGCAGCTCCGGGACCGGGACTCTTTACACCTTC.

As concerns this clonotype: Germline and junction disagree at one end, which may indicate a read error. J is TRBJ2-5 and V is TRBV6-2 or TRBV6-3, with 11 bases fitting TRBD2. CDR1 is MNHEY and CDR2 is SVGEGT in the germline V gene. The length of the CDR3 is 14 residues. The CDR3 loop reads CASSGLAGGETRYF. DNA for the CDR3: TGTGCCAGCAGCGGACTAGCGGGTGGAGAGACCCGGTACTTC.

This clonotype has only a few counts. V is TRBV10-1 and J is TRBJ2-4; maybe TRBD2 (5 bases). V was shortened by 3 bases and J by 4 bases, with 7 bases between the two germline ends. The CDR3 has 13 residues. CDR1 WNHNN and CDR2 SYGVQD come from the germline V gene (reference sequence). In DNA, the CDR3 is TGCGCCAGCAGTGATGAGCGGAAAAACATTCAGTACTTC. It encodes CASSDERKNIQYF.

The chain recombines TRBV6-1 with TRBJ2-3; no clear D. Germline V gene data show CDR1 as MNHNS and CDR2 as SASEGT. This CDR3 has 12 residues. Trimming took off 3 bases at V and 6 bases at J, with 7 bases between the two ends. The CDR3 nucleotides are TGTGCCAGCAGTGATCCCATTGATACGCAGTATTTT. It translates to CASSDPIDTQYF.

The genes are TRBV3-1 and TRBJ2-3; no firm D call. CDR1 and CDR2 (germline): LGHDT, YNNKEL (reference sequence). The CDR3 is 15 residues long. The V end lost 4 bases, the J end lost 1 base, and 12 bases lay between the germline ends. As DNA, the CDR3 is TGTGCCAGCAGCCTCACCCGGACCGGCACAGATACGCAGTATTTT. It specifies CASSLTRTGTDTQYF.

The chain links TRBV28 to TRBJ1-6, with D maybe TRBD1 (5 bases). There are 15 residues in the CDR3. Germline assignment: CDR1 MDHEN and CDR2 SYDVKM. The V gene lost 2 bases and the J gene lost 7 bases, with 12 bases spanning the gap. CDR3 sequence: CASSLGPGQNSPLHF. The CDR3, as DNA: TGTGCCAGCAGTTTAGGCCCAGGACAAAATTCACCCCTCCACTTT.